This T cell receptor beta chain was sequenced for a study of cytomegalovirus exposure and HLA in healthy donors. Study-wide results and limits: Accurate HLA-A and HLA-B prediction from TCR beta sequences was reported for most subjects. TCR beta V segments were, for the most part, productive about 87% or about 30% of the time in an earlier analysis. Within a later analysis, the majority of CMV-associated TCR beta chains appeared HLA-restricted.

PCR used 60 Vbeta primers and 13 Jbeta primers. The repertoire was sequenced with immunoSEQ multiplex PCR; TCRdb's copy has only in-frame clones and lacks some. The sample consists of 120,000 to 150,000 clones, around three quarters of them appearing once. Donors were ostensibly healthy at sampling, although undocumented immune exposures were probable. Concerning this clone: Its target is not known.

The sequencing input was PBMCs. This TCR was recovered from a man in his forties in good health and CMV-seronegative.

The CDR3 loop is CASSLAPNTGELFF. CDR3 coding DNA: TGTGCCAGCAGCTTGGCTCCGAACACCGGGGAGCTGTTTTTT. The J gene is TRBJ2-2, the V gene TRBV5-6; D is undetermined. The CDR3 extends over 14 amino acids. Looked up from germline, CDR1 is SGHDT and CDR2 is YYEEEE. V was trimmed by 0 bases and J by 0 bases, leaving 3 bases between them. Drawing the rest from reference TRBV5-6 and TRBJ2-2, the complete variable domain is DAGVTQSPTHLIKTRGQQVTLRCSPKSGHDTVSWYQQALGQGPQFIFQYYEEEERQRGNFPDRFSGHQFPNYSSELNVNALLLGDSALYLCASSLAPNTGELFFGEGSRLTVL.